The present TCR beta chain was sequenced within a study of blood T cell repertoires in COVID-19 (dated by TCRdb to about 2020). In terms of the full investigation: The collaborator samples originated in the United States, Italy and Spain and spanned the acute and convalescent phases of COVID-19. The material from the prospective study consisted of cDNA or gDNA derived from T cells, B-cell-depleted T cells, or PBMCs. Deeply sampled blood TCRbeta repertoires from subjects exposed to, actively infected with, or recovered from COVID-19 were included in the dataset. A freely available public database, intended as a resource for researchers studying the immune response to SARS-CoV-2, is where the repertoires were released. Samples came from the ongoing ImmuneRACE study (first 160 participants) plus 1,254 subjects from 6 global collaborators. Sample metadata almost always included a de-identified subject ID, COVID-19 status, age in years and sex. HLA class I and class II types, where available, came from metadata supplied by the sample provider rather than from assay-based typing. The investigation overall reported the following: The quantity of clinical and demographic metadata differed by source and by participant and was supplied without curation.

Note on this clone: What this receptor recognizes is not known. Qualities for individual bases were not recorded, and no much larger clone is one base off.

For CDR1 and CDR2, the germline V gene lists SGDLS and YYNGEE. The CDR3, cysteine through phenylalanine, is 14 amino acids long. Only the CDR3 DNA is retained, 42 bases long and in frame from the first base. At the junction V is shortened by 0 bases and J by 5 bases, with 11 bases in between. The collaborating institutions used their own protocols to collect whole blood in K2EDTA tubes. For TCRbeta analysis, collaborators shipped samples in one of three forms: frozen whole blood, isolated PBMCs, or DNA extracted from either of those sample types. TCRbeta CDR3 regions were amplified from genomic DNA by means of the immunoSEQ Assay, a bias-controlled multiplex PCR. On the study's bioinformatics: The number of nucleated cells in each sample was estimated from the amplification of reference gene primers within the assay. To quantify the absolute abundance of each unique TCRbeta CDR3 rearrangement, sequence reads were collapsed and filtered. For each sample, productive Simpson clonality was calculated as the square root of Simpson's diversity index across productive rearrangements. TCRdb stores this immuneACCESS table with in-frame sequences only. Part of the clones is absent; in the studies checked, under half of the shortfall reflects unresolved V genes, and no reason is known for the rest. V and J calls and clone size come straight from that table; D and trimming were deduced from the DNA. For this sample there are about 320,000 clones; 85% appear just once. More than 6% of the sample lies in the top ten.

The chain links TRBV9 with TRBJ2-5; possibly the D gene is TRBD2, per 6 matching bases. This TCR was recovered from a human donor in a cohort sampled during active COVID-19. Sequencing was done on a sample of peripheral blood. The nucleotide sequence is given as TGTGCCAGCAGCGTAGGGGGGAGCGGGGAGACCCAGTACTTC. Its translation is CASSVGGSGETQYF.